This note documents a single TCR beta chain sequence. These data are taken from a study of control samples from healthy donors and cancer patients. Trimming shortened V by 0 bases and J by 4 bases, and 7 bases separated the two germline ends. The CDR3 covers 14 residues. The germline V gene encodes CDR1 SGDLS and CDR2 YYNGEE. Assay used: immunoSEQ multiplex PCR; TCRdb lists only in-frame clones, some missing. The sample lists around 120,000 clones, around 87% occurring once. J is TRBJ2-2 and V is TRBV9; the D gene could be TRBD1 or TRBD2 (5 bases each). What was sequenced was blood. The sequence was collected from a man in his forties in good health. DNA for the CDR3: TGTGCCAGCAGCGTAGCGGGGCCCACCGGGGAGCTGTTTTTT. Translation: CASSVAGPTGELFF.